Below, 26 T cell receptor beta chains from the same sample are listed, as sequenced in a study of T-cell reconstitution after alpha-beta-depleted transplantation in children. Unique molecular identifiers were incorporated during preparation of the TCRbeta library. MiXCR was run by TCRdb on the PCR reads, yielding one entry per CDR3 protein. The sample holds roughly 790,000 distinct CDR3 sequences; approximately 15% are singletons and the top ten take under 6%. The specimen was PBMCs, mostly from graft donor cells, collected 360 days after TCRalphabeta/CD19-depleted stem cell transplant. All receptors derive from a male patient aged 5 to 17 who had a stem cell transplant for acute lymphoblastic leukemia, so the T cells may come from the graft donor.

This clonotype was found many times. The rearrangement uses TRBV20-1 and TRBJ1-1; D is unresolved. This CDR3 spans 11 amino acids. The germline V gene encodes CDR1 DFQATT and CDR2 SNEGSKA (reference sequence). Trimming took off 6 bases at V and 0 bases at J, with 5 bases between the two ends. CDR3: CSAGMNTEAFF. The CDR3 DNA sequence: TGCAGTGCAGGGATGAACACTGAAGCTTTCTTT.

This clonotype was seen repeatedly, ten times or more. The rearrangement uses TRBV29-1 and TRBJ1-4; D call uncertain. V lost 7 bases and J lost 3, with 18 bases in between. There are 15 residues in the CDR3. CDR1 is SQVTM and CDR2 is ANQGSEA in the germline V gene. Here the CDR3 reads CSAIVTGGSNEKLFF. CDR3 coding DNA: TGCAGCGCCATCGTTACGGGAGGGTCTAATGAAAAACTGTTTTTT.

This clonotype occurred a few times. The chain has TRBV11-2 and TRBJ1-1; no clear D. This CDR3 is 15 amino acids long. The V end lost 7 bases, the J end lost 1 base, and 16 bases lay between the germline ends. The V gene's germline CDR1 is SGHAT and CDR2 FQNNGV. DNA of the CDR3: TGTGCCAGCACCCATTACAGAGGAGCGAACACTGAAGCTTTCTTT. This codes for CASTHYRGANTEAFF.

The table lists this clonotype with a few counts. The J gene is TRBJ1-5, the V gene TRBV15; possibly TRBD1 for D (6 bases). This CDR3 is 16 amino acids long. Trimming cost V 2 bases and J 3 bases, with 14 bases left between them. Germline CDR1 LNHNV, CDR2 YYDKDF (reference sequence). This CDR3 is CATSRFGGGFNQPQHF. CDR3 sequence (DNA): TGTGCCACCAGCAGATTTGGGGGGGGCTTCAATCAGCCCCAGCATTTT.

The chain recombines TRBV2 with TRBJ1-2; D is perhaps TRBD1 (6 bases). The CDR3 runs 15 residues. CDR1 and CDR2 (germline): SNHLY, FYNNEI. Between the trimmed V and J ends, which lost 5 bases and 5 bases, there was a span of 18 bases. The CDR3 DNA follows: TGTGCCAGCAGTCGGACAGCCGGAACCCCTTATGGCTACACCTTC. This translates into CASSRTAGTPYGYTF.

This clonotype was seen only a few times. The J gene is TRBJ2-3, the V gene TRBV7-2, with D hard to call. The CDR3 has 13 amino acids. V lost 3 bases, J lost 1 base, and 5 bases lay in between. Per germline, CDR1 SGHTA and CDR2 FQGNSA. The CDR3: CASSFQRTDTQYF. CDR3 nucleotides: TGTGCCAGCAGCTTCCAGCGCACAGATACGCAGTATTTT. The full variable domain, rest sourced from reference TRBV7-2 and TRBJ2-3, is GAGVSQSPSNKVTEKGKDVELRCDPISGHTALYWYRQSLGQGLEFLIYFQGNSAPDKSGLPSDRFSAERTGGSVSTLTIQRTQQEDSAVYLCASSFQRTDTQYFGPGTRLTVL.

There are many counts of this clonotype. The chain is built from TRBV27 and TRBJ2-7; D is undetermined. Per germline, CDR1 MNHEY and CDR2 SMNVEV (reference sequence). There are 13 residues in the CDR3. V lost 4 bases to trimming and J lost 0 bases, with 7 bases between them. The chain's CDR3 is CASSYRYSYEQYF. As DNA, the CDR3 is TGTGCCAGCAGTTATCGGTACTCCTACGAGCAGTACTTC.

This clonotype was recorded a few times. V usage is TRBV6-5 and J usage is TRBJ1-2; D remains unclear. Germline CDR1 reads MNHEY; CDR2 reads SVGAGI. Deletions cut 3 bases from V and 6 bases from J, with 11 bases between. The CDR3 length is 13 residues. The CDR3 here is CASSYWASNGYTF. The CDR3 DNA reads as TGTGCCAGCAGTTATTGGGCCTCAAATGGCTACACCTTC.

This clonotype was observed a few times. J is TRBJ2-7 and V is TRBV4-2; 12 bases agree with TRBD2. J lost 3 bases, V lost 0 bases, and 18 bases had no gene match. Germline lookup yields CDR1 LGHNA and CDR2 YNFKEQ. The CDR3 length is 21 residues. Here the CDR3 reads CASSQDWARVLAGGQYYEQYF. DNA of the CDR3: TGTGCCAGCAGCCAAGATTGGGCGAGGGTTCTAGCGGGAGGGCAATACTACGAGCAGTACTTC.

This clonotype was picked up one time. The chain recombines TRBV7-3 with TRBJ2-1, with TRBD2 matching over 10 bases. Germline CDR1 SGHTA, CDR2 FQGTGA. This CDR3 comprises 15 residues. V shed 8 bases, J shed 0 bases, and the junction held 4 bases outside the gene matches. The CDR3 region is CASSSGSVSYNEQFF. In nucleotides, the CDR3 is TGTGCCAGCTCTAGCGGGAGTGTCTCCTACAATGAGCAGTTCTTC.

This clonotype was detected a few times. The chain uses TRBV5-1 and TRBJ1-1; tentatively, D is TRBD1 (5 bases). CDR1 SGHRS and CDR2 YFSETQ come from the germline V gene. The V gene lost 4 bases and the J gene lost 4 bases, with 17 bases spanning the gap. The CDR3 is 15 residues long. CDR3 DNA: TGCGCCAGCAGCAATACCCAGGGCTTGTTCACTGAAGCTTTCTTT. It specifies CASSNTQGLFTEAFF.

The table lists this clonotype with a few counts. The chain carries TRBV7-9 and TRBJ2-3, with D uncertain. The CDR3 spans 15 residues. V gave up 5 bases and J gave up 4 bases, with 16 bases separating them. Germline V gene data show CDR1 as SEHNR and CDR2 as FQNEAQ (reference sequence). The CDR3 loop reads CASSRVPQTPDTQYF. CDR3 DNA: TGTGCCAGCAGCCGAGTCCCCCAGACCCCAGATACGCAGTATTTT.

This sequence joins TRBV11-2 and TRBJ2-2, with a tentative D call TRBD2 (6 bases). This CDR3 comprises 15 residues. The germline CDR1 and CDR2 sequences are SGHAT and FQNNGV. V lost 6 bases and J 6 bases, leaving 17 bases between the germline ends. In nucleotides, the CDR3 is TGTGCCAGCAGGCCCACGATCTGGGGGGCCGGGGAGCTGTTTTTT. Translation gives CASRPTIWGAGELFF.

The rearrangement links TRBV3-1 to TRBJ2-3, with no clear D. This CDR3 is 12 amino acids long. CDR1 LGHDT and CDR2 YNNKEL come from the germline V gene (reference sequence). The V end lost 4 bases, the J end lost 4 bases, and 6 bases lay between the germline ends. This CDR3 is CASSRGSDTQYF. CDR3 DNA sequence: TGTGCCAGCAGCCGGGGATCAGATACGCAGTATTTT.

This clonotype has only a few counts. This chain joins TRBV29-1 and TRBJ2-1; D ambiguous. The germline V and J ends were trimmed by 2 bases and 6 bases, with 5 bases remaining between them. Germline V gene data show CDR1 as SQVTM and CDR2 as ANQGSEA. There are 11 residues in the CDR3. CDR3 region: CSVEFFNEQFF. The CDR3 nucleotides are TGCAGCGTTGAATTTTTCAATGAGCAGTTCTTC.

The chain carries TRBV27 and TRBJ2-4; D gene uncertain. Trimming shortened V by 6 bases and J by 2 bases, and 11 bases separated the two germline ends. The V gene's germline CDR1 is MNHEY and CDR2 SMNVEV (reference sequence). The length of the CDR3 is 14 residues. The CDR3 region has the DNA TGTGCCAGCAGACTCCGGTACACCAAAAACATTCAGTACTTC. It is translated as CASRLRYTKNIQYF.

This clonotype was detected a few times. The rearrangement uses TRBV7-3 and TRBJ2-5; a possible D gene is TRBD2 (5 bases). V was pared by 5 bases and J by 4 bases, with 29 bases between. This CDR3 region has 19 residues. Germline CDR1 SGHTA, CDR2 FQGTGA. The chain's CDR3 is CASSLAGLLSPGRGETQYF. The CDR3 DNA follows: TGTGCCAGCAGCCTTGCAGGACTGCTTTCTCCGGGCCGGGGAGAGACCCAGTACTTC.

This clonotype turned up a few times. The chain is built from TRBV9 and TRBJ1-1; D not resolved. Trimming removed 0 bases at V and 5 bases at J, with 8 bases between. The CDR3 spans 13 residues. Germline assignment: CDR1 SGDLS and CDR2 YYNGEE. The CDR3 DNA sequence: TGTGCCAGCAGCGTAGTGACGGGGACTGAAGCTTTCTTT. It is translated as CASSVVTGTEAFF.

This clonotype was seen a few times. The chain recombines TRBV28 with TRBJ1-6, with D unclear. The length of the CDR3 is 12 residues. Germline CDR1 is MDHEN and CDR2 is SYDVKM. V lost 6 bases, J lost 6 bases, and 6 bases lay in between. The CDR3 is CASRATNSPLHF. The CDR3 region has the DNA TGTGCCAGCAGGGCAACTAATTCACCCCTCCACTTT. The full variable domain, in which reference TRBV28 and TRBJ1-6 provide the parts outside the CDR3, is DVKVTQSSRYLVKRTGEKVFLECVQDMDHENMFWYRQDPGLGLRLIYFSYDVKMKEKGDIPEGYSVSREKKERFSLILESASTNQTSMYLCASRATNSPLHFGNGTRLTVT.

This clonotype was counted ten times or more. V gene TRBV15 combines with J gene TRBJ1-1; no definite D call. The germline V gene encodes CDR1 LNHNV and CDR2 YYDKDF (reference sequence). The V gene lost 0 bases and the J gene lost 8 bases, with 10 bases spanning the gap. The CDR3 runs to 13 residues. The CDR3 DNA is TGTGCCACCAGCAGAGATCCCCTGAGGGAAGCTTTCTTT. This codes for CATSRDPLREAFF.

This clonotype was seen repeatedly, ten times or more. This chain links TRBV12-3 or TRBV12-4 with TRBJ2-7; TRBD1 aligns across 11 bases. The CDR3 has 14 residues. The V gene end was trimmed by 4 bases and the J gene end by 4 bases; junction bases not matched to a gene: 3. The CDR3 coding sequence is TGTGCCAGCAGTTGGACAGGGGGCGCGTACGAGCAGTACTTC. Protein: CASSWTGGAYEQYF.

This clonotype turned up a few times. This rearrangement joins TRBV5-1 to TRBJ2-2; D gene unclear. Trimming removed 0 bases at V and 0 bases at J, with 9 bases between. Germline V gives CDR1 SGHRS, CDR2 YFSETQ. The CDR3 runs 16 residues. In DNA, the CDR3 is TGCGCCAGCAGCTTGGATCAGTTTACGAACACCGGGGAGCTGTTTTTT. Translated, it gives CASSLDQFTNTGELFF.

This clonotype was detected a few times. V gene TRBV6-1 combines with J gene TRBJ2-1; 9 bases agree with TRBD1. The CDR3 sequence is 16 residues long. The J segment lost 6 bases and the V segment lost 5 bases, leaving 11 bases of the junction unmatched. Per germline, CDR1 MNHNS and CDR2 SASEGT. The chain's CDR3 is CASSRSTGGVVNEQFF. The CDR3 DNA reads TGTGCCAGCAGTCGATCGACAGGGGGGGTAGTCAATGAGCAGTTCTTC.

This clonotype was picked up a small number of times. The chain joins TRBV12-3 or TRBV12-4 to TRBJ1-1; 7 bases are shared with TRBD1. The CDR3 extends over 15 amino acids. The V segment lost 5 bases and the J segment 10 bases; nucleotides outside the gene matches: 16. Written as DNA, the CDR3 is TGTGCCAGCAGTCCATTACAGGGGCTATACCGAGGAGCTTTCTTT. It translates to CASSPLQGLYRGAFF.

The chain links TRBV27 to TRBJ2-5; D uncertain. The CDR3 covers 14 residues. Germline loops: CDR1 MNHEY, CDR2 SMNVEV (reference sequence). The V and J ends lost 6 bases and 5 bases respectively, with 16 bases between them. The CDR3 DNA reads TGTGCCAGCAGCCGACCGGGTCTTTGGGAGACCCAGTACTTC. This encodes CASSRPGLWETQYF.

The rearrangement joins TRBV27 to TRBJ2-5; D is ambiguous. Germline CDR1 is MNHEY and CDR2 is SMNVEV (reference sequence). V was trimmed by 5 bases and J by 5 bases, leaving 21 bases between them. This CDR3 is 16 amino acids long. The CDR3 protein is CASSLRWTALGETQYF. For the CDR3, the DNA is TGTGCCAGCAGTCTGCGGTGGACGGCCCTGGGGGAGACCCAGTACTTC.